These 21 T cell receptor beta chains were sequenced from one sample in a study of Ad26.COV2.S vaccination and SARS-CoV-2 variants. Data came from immunoSEQ multiplex PCR; TCRdb stores just in-frame clones and leaves some out. The data show about 400,000 clones, with approximately 90% seen just once and about 3.6% held by the top ten. Treatment noted: 19 received Ad26.COV2.S at low or high dose, single or two shots; 5 received placebo; per-sample allocation not given. The investigators took samples on day 63 after the first vaccine or placebo injection. This specimen was peripheral blood, taken in a trial of Ad26.COV2.S vaccine versus placebo. Receptors were obtained from a person aged 18 to 65 who received the Ad26.COV2.S COVID-19 vaccine or a placebo.

The rearrangement uses TRBV5-5 and TRBJ1-4, with 9 positions matching TRBD1. Per the germline V gene, CDR1 is SGHKS and CDR2 is YYEKEE (reference sequence). The CDR3 length is 14 residues. With V trimmed by 3 bases and J by 6 bases, 3 bases remained unmatched. CDR3: CASSWTGDDEKLFF. DNA for the CDR3: TGTGCCAGCAGCTGGACAGGGGACGATGAAAAACTGTTTTTT.

The chain couples TRBV29-1 to TRBJ2-5; D possibly corresponds to TRBD2 (6 bases). The CDR3 contains 14 residues. Germline lookup yields CDR1 SQVTM and CDR2 ANQGSEA. This CDR3 is CRQSGGMPGETQYF. The CDR3 region has the DNA TGCAGGCAAAGCGGAGGGATGCCCGGGGAGACCCAGTACTTC.

The chain employs TRBV30 and TRBJ2-7; 13 nucleotides match TRBD2. The CDR3 sequence is 18 residues long. The V segment lost 7 bases and the J segment 5 bases; nucleotides outside the gene matches: 20. Germline CDR1 is GTSNPN and CDR2 is SVGIG (reference sequence). CDR3 amino acids: CASGRTSGGASTEDEQYF. CDR3 bases: TGTGCCTCTGGACGGACTAGCGGGGGCGCCTCCACCGAAGACGAGCAGTACTTC.

CDR3 amino acids: CASSLTGVGSYEQYF. The CDR3 nucleotides read TGTGCCAGCAGCTTGACAGGGGTTGGCTCCTACGAGCAGTACTTC. This chain joins TRBV7-9 and TRBJ2-7; 8 nucleotides line up with TRBD1. V shed 3 bases and J 0 bases; nucleotides not matched to a gene: 4. This CDR3 has 15 amino acids. Looked up from germline, CDR1 is SEHNR and CDR2 is FQNEAQ (reference sequence).

This chain uses TRBV7-2 with TRBJ2-1; 9 bases line up with TRBD2. The CDR3 loop spans 15 amino acids. Germline V CDR1 and CDR2: SGHTA, FQGNSA. V dropped 4 bases and J dropped 4; count of bases not matched to a gene: 5. CDR3 bases: TGTGCCAGCAGCTCCTTAGCGGGGGCTTACAATGAGCAGTTCTTC. It specifies CASSSLAGAYNEQFF.

The chain couples TRBV27 to TRBJ2-7, with D unclear. CDR3 length: 15 amino acids. The V end was cut by 8 bases, the J end by 0 bases, with 17 bases between. The germline gives CDR1 MNHEY, CDR2 SMNVEV (reference sequence). In DNA form, the CDR3 reads TGTGCCAGCCAGCAGGTTGCTTATAGCTCCTACGAGCAGTACTTC. Translation: CASQQVAYSSYEQYF.

This clone was found a few times. V and J are TRBV5-1 and TRBJ2-2; weak D call: TRBD1 (6 bases). From germline, CDR1 is SGHRS and CDR2 YFSETQ. The CDR3 contains 15 residues. Between the trimmed V and J ends, which lost 0 bases and 3 bases, there was a span of 9 bases. In DNA form, the CDR3 reads TGCGCCAGCAGCTTGGTACAGGGAGACACCGGGGAGCTGTTTTTT. Translating it yields CASSLVQGDTGELFF.

The J gene is TRBJ2-7, the V gene TRBV28; D is unresolved. The CDR3 is 12 amino acids. In germline, CDR1 is MDHEN, CDR2 SYDVKM. Between the trimmed V and J ends, which lost 6 bases and 6 bases, there was a span of 12 bases. The CDR3 sequence: CASRHSGVEQYF. The CDR3 nucleotides are TGTGCCAGCAGGCACTCTGGGGTCGAGCAGTACTTC.

V usage is TRBV4-1 and J usage is TRBJ2-7; unclear D gene. This CDR3 has 15 residues. V lost 1 base and J 5 bases, leaving 15 bases between the germline ends. Germline V gives CDR1 MGHRA, CDR2 YSYEKL. The CDR3 DNA follows: TGCGCCAGCAGCCAAGGTCAGAGACCCCTAGACGAGCAGTACTTC. It encodes CASSQGQRPLDEQYF.

The J gene is TRBJ1-1, the V gene TRBV12-3 or TRBV12-4; no definite D call. V was pared by 3 bases and J by 0 bases, with 2 bases between. The CDR3 is 12 amino acids. CDR3 DNA sequence: TGTGCCAGCAGTTTCTTGAACACTGAAGCTTTCTTT. It codes for CASSFLNTEAFF.

The chain recombines TRBV5-1 with TRBJ2-7; tentative D call: TRBD2 (6 bases). The CDR3 is 14 residues long. The V and J ends lost 0 bases and 9 bases respectively, with 16 bases between them. CDR1 and CDR2 from the germline V gene are SGHRS and YFSETQ. The chain's CDR3 is CASSLEVDVGGQYF. DNA of the CDR3: TGCGCCAGCAGCTTGGAGGTTGACGTGGGGGGGCAGTACTTC. The variable domain in full, completed from reference TRBV5-1 and TRBJ2-7, reads KAGVTQTPRYLIKTRGQQVTLSCSPISGHRSVSWYQQTPGQGLQFLFEYFSETQRNKGNFPGRFSGRQFSNSRSEMNVSTLELGDSALYLCASSLEVDVGGQYFGPGTRLTVT.

CDR3 amino acids: CASSYEAFF. The CDR3 DNA reads TGTGCCAGCAGCTATGAAGCTTTCTTT. The chain carries TRBV5-5 and TRBJ1-1; D gene unclear. From germline, CDR1 is SGHKS and CDR2 YYEKEE (reference sequence). CDR3 size: 9 residues. Trimming shortened V by 3 bases and J by 7 bases, and 1 base separated the two germline ends.

The chain has TRBV7-9 and TRBJ1-1; D remains unclear. This CDR3 is built from 13 residues. Deletions cut 2 bases from V and 3 bases from J, with 7 bases between. Germline CDR1 SEHNR, CDR2 FQNEAQ (reference sequence). The CDR3: CASSLSRDTEAFF. The CDR3 nucleotides read TGTGCCAGCAGCTTATCCAGAGACACTGAAGCTTTCTTT.

V gene TRBV10-1 combines with J gene TRBJ2-7; no reliable D call. Per the germline V gene, CDR1 is WNHNN and CDR2 is SYGVQD (reference sequence). This CDR3 is built from 16 residues. V shed 2 bases and J shed 2 bases, with 16 bases lying between them. The CDR3 loop reads CASSEILTPDPYEQYF. The CDR3 DNA follows: TGCGCCAGCAGTGAGATCTTGACTCCCGATCCCTACGAGCAGTACTTC.

The chain links TRBV28 to TRBJ1-2, with TRBD1 identical over 8 bases. CDR1 is MDHEN and CDR2 is SYDVKM in the germline V gene. CDR3 length: 16 amino acids. V lost 7 bases and J lost 8; bases outside the gene matches: 18. DNA of the CDR3: TGTGCCAGCATTACCATACGCGGGACAGGAAAAAGCGGCTACACCTTC. As protein: CASITIRGTGKSGYTF.

V gene TRBV19 combines with J gene TRBJ1-5, with 11 positions matching TRBD1. Trimming cost V 7 bases and J 0 bases; bases outside gene matches: 8. This CDR3 has 17 residues. Per the germline V gene, CDR1 is LNHDA and CDR2 is SQIVND (reference sequence). The CDR3 bases are TGTGCCAGTAATCCGGCGGGACAGGGGGTTAGCAATCAGCCCCAGCATTTT. Its protein product is CASNPAGQGVSNQPQHF.

The chain combines TRBV7-2 with TRBJ2-7; D is perhaps TRBD2 (6 bases). Trimming shortened V by 4 bases and J by 4 bases, and 23 bases separated the two germline ends. CDR1 SGHTA and CDR2 FQGNSA come from the germline V gene. The CDR3 length is 17 residues. The CDR3 DNA is TGTGCCAGCAGCTCTCCCCCTTTTATAAATGCGGGATACGAGCAGTACTTC. It yields the protein CASSSPPFINAGYEQYF.

The chain combines TRBV2 with TRBJ1-1, with D perhaps matching TRBD1 (5 bases). The CDR3 is made up of 13 amino acids. CDR1 SNHLY and CDR2 FYNNEI come from the germline V gene. Trimming stripped 6 bases from V and 6 bases from J, with 14 bases between. This chain's CDR3 is CASRDTLGAEAFF. CDR3 sequence (DNA): TGTGCCAGCAGGGACACCTTGGGCGCTGAAGCTTTCTTT.

J is TRBJ2-7 and V is TRBV5-1, with TRBD1 matching over 7 bases. The CDR3 loop spans 12 amino acids. The germline V gene has CDR1 SGHRS and CDR2 YFSETQ. J was trimmed by 7 bases and V by 3 bases; bases with no gene match: 4. The CDR3 sequence is CASSWDSWEQYF. As DNA, the CDR3 is TGCGCCAGCAGCTGGGACAGTTGGGAGCAGTACTTC.

This chain connects TRBV28 to TRBJ2-3; D is undetermined. This CDR3 has 14 amino acids. CDR1 is MDHEN and CDR2 is SYDVKM in the germline V gene. V gave up 2 bases and J gave up 0 bases, with 6 bases separating them. CDR3 DNA: TGTGCCAGCAGTTTACAGCGTAGCACAGATACGCAGTATTTT. It codes for CASSLQRSTDTQYF.

CDR3 sequence: CASSLGGQGREEAFF. The CDR3 nucleotides read TGTGCCAGCAGCTTAGGGGGACAGGGGCGAGAGGAAGCTTTCTTT. The V call is TRBV7-2, the J call TRBJ1-1; TRBD1 agrees at 10 bases. V trimming: 1 base; J trimming: 8 bases; junction bases outside the gene matches: 7. CDR3 size: 15 residues. CDR1 and CDR2 from the germline V gene are SGHTA and FQGNSA.